This T cell receptor beta chain appears in the sequencing data of a study of T cell responses to AZD1222 COVID-19 vaccine. Overall study results and limits: Increases in Spike-specific TCR breadth and depth were seen after two AZD1222 doses. At 160-218 and 743-854, vaccine-associated CD4 TCRs were dominant, and they spanned spike. White British donors predominated, females outnumbered males, and clonal diversity was possibly underestimated. Among spike-specific TCRs, nearly half reportedly target unmutated variant regions.

The CDR3 runs 15 residues. CDR1 is MNHEY, CDR2 SVGAGI, per germline. With 6 bases removed from V and 1 base from J, the gap between germline ends came to 13 bases. As to this clone: What it recognizes is unknown.

Only in-frame clones appear in the TCRdb table, and some are missing; sequencing was by immunoSEQ multiplex PCR. The sample holds tens of thousands of clones, 80% to 95% seen once. The specimen was peripheral blood, collected 28 days after the second AZD1222 dose. J is TRBJ1-5 and V is TRBV6-5, with D tentatively TRBD1 (5 bases). The clonotype comes from an adult who received the AZD1222 COVID-19 vaccine. CDR3 residues: CASSRTMGSNQPQHF. The CDR3 DNA reads as TGTGCCAGCAGCAGGACAATGGGAAGCAATCAGCCCCAGCATTTT.